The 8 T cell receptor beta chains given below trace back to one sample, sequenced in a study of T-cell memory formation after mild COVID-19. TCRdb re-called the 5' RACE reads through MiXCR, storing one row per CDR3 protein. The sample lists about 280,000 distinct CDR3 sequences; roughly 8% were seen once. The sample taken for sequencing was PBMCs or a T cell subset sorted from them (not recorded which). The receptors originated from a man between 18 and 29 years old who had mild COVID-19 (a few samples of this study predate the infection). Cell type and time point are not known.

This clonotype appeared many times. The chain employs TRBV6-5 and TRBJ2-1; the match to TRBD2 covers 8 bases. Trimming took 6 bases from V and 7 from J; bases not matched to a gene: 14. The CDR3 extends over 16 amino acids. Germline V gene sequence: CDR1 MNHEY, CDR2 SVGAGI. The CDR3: CASSKAGAGGRNEQFF. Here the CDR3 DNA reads TGTGCCAGCAGCAAGGCCGGGGCGGGGGGTCGGAATGAGCAGTTCTTC.

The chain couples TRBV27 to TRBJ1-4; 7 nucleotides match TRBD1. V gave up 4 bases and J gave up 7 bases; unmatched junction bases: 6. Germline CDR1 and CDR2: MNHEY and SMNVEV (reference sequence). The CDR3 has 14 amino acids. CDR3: CASSWTGGGEKLFF. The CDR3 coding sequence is TGTGCCAGCAGTTGGACAGGAGGCGGTGAAAAACTGTTTTTT.

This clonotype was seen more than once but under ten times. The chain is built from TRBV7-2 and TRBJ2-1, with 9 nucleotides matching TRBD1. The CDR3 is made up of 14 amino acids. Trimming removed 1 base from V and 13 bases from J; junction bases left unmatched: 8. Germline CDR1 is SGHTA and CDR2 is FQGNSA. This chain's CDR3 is CASSLVRDRATQFF. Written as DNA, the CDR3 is TGTGCCAGCAGCTTAGTCCGGGACAGGGCCACACAGTTCTTC.

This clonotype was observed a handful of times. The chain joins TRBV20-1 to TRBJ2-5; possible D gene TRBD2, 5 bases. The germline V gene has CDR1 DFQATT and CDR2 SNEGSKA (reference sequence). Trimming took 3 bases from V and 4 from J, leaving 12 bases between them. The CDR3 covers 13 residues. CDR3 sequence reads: CSASYGVPETQYF. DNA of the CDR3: TGCAGTGCTAGCTACGGGGTCCCAGAGACCCAGTACTTC.

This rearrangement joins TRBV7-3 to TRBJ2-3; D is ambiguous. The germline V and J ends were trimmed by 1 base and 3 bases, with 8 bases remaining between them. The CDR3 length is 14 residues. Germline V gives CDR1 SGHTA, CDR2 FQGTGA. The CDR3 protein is CASSLNDGTDTQYF. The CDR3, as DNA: TGTGCCAGCAGCTTAAACGACGGGACAGATACGCAGTATTTT.

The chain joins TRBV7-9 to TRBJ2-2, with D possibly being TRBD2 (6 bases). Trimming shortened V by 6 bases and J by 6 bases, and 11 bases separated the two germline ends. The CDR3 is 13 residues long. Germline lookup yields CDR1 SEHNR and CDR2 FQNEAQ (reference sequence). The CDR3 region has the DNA TGTGCCAGCAGTCGGACTATGGCCGGGGAGCTGTTTTTT. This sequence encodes CASSRTMAGELFF.

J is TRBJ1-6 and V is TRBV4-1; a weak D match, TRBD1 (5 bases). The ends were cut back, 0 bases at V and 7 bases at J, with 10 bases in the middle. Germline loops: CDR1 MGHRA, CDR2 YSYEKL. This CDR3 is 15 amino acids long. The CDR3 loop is CASSQDAGTNSPLHF. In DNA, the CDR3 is TGCGCCAGCAGCCAAGATGCGGGGACGAATTCACCCCTCCACTTT.

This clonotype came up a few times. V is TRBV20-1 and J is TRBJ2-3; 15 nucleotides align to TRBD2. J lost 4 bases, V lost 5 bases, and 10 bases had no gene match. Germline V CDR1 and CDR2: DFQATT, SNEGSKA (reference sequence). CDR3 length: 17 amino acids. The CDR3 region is CSAGTSGGPEYADTQYF. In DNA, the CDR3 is TGCAGTGCTGGGACTAGCGGGGGGCCAGAGTATGCAGATACGCAGTATTTT.